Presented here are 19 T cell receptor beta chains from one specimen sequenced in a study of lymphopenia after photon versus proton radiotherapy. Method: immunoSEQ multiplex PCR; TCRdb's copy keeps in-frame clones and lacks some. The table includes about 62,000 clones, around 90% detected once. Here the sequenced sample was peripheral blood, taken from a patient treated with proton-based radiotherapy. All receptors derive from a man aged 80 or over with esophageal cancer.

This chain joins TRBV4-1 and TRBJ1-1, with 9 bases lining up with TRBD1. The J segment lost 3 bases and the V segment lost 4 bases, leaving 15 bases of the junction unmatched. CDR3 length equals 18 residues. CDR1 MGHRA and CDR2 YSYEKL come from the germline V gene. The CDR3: CASSRRLGGQGDYTEAFF. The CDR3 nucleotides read TGCGCCAGCAGCCGCAGGCTGGGGGGACAGGGTGATTACACTGAAGCTTTCTTT.

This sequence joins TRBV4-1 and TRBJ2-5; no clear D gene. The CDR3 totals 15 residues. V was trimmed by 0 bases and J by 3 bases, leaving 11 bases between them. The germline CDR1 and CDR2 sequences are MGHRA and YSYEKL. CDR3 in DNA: TGCGCCAGCAGCCAAGATCTCCTTCGTAAAGAGACCCAGTACTTC. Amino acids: CASSQDLLRKETQYF.

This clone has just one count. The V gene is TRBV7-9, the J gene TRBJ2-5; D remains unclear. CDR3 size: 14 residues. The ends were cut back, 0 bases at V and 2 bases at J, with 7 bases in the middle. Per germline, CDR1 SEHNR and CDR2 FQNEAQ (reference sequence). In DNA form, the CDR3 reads TGTGCCAGCAGCTTAGCCGGATGGCAAGAGACCCAGTACTTC. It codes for CASSLAGWQETQYF. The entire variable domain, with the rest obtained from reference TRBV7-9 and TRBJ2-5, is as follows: DTGVSQNPRHKITKRGQNVTFRCDPISEHNRLYWYRQTLGQGPEFLTYFQNEAQLEKSRLLSDRFSAERPKGSFSTLEIQRTEQGDSAMYLCASSLAGWQETQYFGPGTRLLVL.

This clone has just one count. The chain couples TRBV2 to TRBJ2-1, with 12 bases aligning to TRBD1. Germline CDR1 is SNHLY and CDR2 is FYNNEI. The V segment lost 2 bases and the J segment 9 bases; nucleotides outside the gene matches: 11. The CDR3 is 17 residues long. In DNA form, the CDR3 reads TGTGCCAGCAGTGAAAGTCGGTCGGGACAGGGGGCTGGTGAGCAGTTCTTC. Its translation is CASSESRSGQGAGEQFF.

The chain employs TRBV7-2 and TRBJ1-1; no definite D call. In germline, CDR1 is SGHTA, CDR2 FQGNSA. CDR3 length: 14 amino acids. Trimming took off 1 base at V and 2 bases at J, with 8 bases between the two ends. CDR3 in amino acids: CASSLVRANTEAFF. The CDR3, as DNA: TGTGCCAGCAGCTTAGTGAGGGCTAACACTGAAGCTTTCTTT.

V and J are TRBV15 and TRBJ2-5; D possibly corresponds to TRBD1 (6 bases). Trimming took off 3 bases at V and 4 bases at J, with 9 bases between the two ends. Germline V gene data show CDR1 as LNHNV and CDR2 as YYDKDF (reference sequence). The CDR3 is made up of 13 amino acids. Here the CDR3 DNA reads TGTGCCACCAGCAGTACAGGGCGAGAGACCCAGTACTTC. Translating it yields CATSSTGRETQYF.

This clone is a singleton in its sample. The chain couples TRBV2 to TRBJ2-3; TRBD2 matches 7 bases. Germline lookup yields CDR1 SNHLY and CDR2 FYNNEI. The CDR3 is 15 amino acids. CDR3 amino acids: CASGGGRTGTDTQYF. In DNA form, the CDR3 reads TGTGCTTCGGGGGGAGGACGGACCGGCACAGATACGCAGTATTTT.

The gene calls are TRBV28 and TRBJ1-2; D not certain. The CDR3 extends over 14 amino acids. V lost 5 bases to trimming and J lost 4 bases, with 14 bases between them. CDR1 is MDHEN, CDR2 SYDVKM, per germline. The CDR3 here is CASSQQTRVYGYTF. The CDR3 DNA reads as TGTGCCAGCAGTCAACAGACCAGAGTCTATGGCTACACCTTC.

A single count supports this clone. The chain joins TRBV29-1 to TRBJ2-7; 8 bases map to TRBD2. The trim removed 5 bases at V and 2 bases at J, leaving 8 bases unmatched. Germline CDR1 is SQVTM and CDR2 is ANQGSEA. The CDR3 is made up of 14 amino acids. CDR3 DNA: TGCAGCGTTCGGGGGGGTACCCTAACCTACGAGCAGTACTTC. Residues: CSVRGGTLTYEQYF.

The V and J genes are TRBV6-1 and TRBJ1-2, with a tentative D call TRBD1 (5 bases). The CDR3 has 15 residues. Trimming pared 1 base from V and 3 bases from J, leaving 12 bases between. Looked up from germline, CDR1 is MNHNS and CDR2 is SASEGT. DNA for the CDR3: TGTGCCAGCAGTGAAGGTCTGGGGCAGGACTATGGCTACACCTTC. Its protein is CASSEGLGQDYGYTF.

The CDR3 reads CAWSGVIQETQYF. CDR3 sequence (DNA): TGTGCCTGGAGTGGGGTGATCCAAGAGACCCAGTACTTC. V is TRBV30 and J is TRBJ2-5, with D hard to call. The V and J ends lost 1 base and 1 base respectively, with 7 bases between them. The CDR3 runs to 13 residues. CDR1 and CDR2 (germline): GTSNPN, SVGIG (reference sequence).

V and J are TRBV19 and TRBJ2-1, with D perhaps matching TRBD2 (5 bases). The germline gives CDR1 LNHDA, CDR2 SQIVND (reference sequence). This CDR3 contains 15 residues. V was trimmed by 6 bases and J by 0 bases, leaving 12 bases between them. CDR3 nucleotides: TGTGCCAGTAGGGAACTAGGGAGCTCCTACAATGAGCAGTTCTTC. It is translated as CASRELGSSYNEQFF.

CDR3 residues: CASRGPEDTQYF. DNA of the CDR3: TGTGCCAGCAGGGGCCCGGAAGATACGCAGTATTTT. V and J are TRBV6-6 and TRBJ2-3; D ambiguous. The germline V gene encodes CDR1 MNHNY and CDR2 SVGAGI (reference sequence). Trimming removed 6 bases at V and 5 bases at J, with 9 bases between. The CDR3 has 12 amino acids.

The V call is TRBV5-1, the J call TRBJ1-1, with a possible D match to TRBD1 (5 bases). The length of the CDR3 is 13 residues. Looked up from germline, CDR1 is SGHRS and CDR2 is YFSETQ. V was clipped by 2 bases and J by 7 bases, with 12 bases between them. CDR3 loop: CASSFGTGSEAFF. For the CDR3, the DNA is TGCGCCAGCAGCTTTGGGACGGGAAGTGAAGCTTTCTTT.

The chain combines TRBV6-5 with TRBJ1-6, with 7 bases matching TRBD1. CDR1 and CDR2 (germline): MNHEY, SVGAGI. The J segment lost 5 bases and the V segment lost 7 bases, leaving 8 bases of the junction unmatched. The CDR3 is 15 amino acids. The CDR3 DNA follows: TGTGCCAGCACAGAGGCCGGGACAGATAATTCACCCCTCCACTTT. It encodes CASTEAGTDNSPLHF.

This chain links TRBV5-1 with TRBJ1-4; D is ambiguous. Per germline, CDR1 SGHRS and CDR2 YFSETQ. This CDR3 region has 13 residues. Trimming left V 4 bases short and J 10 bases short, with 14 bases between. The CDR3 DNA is TGCGCCAGCAGCCCTCTCGAAGCGGGAAAACTGTTTTTT. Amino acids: CASSPLEAGKLFF.

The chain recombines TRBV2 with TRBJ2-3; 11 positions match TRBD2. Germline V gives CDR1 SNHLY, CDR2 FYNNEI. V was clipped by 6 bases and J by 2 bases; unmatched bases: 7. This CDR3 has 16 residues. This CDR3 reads CASSGTSGTFTDTQYF. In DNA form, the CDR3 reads TGTGCCAGCAGCGGGACTAGCGGAACTTTCACAGATACGCAGTATTTT.

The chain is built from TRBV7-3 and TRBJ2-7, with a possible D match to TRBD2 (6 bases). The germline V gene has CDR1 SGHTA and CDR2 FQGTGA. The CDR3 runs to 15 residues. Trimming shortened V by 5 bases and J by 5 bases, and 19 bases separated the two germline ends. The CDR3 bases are TGTGCCAGCAGCCCCCTGGGGGGAACAGGCGACGAGCAGTACTTC. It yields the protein CASSPLGGTGDEQYF.

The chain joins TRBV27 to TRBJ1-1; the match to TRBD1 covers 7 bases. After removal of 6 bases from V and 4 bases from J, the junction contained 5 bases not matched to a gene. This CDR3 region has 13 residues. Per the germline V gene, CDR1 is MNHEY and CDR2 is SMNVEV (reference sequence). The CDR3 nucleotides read TGTGCCAGCAGGAACAGGGGAGGCACTGAAGCTTTCTTT. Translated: CASRNRGGTEAFF.